These T cell receptor beta chains were read from a single sample in a study of CD8+ T cells in alopecia areata. Assay used: immunoSEQ multiplex PCR; TCRdb lists only in-frame clones, some missing. The sample includes 200,000 to 250,000 clones, 64% of them seen just once. The starting material was CD4+ T cells sorted from blood, obtained at week 4, from a patient treated with tofacitinib. The receptors shown here come from a human donor with alopecia areata. Both conserved end residues are part of each CDR3. Fields, in order: V gene, J gene, CDR3 protein.

v_gene: TRBV6-5; j_gene: TRBJ2-5; CDR3aa: CASSRTASQETQYF
v_gene: TRBV11-2; j_gene: TRBJ1-6; CDR3aa: CASSSRAGTGHSPLHF
v_gene: TRBV7-9; j_gene: TRBJ2-3; CDR3aa: CASSLATSLNTDTQYF
v_gene: TRBV5-6; j_gene: TRBJ1-2; CDR3aa: CASSTPSGNYGYTF
v_gene: TRBV11-2; j_gene: TRBJ1-2; CDR3aa: CASSLGRANYGYTF
v_gene: TRBV4-3; j_gene: TRBJ2-3; CDR3aa: CASSQDLGGGTARDTQYF
v_gene: TRBV2; j_gene: TRBJ2-3; CDR3aa: CASSEAAGAGDTQYF
v_gene: TRBV20-1; j_gene: TRBJ1-5; CDR3aa: CSGQPQHF
v_gene: TRBV6-5; j_gene: TRBJ1-2; CDR3aa: CASSPDRGNGYTF
v_gene: TRBV5-1; j_gene: TRBJ2-5; CDR3aa: CASSLTGLAGQETQYF
v_gene: TRBV5-4; j_gene: TRBJ2-5; CDR3aa: CASSFRNQETQYF
v_gene: TRBV7-8; j_gene: TRBJ2-1; CDR3aa: CASSYRDINEQFF
v_gene: TRBV4-3; j_gene: TRBJ1-1; CDR3aa: CASSQVSTSEAFF
v_gene: TRBV11-2; j_gene: TRBJ2-1; CDR3aa: CASSLNGLDGWFF
v_gene: TRBV5-1; j_gene: TRBJ2-3; CDR3aa: CASSLGQPNTDTQYF
v_gene: TRBV7-3; j_gene: TRBJ2-2; CDR3aa: CASSSQGTGELFF
v_gene: TRBV29-1; j_gene: TRBJ2-7; CDR3aa: CSVAIDSYEQYF
v_gene: TRBV2; j_gene: TRBJ2-2; CDR3aa: CASSEGQLYTGELFF
v_gene: TRBV29-1; j_gene: TRBJ1-2; CDR3aa: CSVDRPGGIFYDYGYTF
v_gene: TRBV30; j_gene: TRBJ1-3; CDR3aa: CAWSGVTGNTIYF
v_gene: TRBV10-3; j_gene: TRBJ2-1; CDR3aa: CAISEPDRGANEQFF
v_gene: TRBV29-1; j_gene: TRBJ2-5; CDR3aa: CTFTGFKAEETQYF
v_gene: TRBV4-3; j_gene: TRBJ2-2; CDR3aa: CASSDRPNTGELFF
v_gene: TRBV30; j_gene: TRBJ2-1; CDR3aa: CAWSVGVSNEQFF
v_gene: TRBV2; j_gene: TRBJ2-7; CDR3aa: CASSEDYEQYF
v_gene: TRBV7-2; j_gene: TRBJ2-5; CDR3aa: CASSLVETQYF
v_gene: TRBV7-2; j_gene: TRBJ1-2; CDR3aa: CASSLTYVGRAGYGYTF
v_gene: TRBV4-3; j_gene: TRBJ1-2; CDR3aa: CASSQRPHGQENYGYTF
v_gene: TRBV6-5; j_gene: TRBJ1-3; CDR3aa: CASSQGFSGNTIYF
v_gene: TRBV5-1; j_gene: TRBJ2-1; CDR3aa: CASSLDGTGYNEQFF
v_gene: TRBV29-1; j_gene: TRBJ1-4; CDR3aa: CSARTGEGEKLFF
v_gene: TRBV5-6; j_gene: TRBJ1-2; CDR3aa: CASSFGGSANYGYTF
v_gene: TRBV10-3; j_gene: TRBJ1-5; CDR3aa: CAISESFDQPQHF
v_gene: TRBV6-5; j_gene: TRBJ2-5; CDR3aa: CASTQFGTQYF
v_gene: TRBV2; j_gene: TRBJ2-5; CDR3aa: CASSALGAQYF
v_gene: TRBV11-2; j_gene: TRBJ1-2; CDR3aa: CASSFGSGQPYGYTF
v_gene: TRBV27; j_gene: TRBJ1-5; CDR3aa: CASSSHRGGTNNQPQHF
v_gene: TRBV5-1; j_gene: TRBJ2-1; CDR3aa: CASSLLLAGGPNEQFF
v_gene: TRBV6-5; j_gene: TRBJ2-3; CDR3aa: CASSYSFMTTDTQYF
v_gene: TRBV29-1; j_gene: TRBJ2-2; CDR3aa: CSVYYTGELFF
v_gene: TRBV10-3; j_gene: TRBJ1-2; CDR3aa: CAISESTGDYGYTF
v_gene: TRBV7-2; j_gene: TRBJ2-1; CDR3aa: CASSLGTYNEQFF
v_gene: TRBV4-1; j_gene: TRBJ1-6; CDR3aa: CASSPGSSYNSPLHF
v_gene: TRBV9; j_gene: TRBJ2-1; CDR3aa: CASSAWGTRASDEQFF